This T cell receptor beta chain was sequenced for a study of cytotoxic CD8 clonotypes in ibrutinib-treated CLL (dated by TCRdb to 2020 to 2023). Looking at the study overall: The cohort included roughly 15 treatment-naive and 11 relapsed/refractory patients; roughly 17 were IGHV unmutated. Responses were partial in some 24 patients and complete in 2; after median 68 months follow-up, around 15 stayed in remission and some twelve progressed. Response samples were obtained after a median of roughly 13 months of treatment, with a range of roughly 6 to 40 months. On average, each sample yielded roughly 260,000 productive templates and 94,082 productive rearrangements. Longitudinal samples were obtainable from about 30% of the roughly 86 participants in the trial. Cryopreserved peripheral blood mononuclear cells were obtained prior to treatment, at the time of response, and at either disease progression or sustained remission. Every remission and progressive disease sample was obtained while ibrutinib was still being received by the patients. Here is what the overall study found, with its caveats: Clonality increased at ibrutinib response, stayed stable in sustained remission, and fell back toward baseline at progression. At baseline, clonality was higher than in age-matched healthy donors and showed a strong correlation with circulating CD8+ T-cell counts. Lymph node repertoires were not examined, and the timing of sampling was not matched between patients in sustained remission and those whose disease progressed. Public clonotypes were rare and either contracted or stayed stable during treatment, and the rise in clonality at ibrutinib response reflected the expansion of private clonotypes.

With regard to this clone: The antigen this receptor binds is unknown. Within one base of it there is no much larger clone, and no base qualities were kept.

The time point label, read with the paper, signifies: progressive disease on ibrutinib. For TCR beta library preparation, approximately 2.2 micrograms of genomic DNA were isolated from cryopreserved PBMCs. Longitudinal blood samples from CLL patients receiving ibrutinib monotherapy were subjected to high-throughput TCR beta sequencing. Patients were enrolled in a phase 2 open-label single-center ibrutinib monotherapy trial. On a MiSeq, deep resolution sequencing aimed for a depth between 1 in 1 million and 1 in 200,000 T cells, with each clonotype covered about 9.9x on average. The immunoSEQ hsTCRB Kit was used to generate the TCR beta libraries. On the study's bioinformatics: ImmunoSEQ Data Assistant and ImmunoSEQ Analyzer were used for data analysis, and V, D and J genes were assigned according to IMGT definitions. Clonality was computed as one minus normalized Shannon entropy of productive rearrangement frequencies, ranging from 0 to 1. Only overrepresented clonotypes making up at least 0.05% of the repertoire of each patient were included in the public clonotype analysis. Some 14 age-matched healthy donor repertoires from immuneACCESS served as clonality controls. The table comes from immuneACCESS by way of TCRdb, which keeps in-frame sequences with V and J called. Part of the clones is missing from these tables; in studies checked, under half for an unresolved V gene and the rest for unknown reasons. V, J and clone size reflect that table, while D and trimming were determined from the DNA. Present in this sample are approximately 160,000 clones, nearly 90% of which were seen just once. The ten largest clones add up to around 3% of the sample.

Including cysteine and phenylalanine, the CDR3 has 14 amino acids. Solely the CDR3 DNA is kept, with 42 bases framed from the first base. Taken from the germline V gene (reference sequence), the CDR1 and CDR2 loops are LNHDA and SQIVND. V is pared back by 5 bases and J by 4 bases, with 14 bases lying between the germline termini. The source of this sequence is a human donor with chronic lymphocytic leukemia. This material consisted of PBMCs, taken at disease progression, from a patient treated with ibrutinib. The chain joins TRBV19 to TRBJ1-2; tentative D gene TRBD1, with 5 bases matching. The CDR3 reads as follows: CASSVTSRGYGYTF. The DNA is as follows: TGTGCCAGTAGTGTGACAAGTAGGGGCTATGGCTACACCTTC.